This T cell receptor beta chain was observed in a study of cytomegalovirus exposure and HLA in healthy donors. Study observations and caveats: Because they were indistinguishable, some V segments, including TRBV6-2 and TRBV6-3, were excluded.

On this clone: The antigen is undetermined.

With 60 Vbeta and 13 Jbeta primers, the PCR was carried out. Method: immunoSEQ multiplex PCR; TCRdb's copy keeps in-frame clones and lacks some. The sample carries 210,000 or so clones, about 89% recorded once. The CDR3 is made up of 16 amino acids. V was clipped by 2 bases and J by 2 bases; unmatched bases: 2. Germline assignment: CDR1 MNHEY and CDR2 SMNVEV (reference sequence). This sequence was found in a woman under 30 in good health and CMV-seronegative. The sample consisted of PBMCs. This chain joins TRBV27 and TRBJ1-3; TRBD1 agrees at 11 bases. CDR3 protein: CASSLLGQGAGNTIYF. The CDR3 DNA reads as TGTGCCAGCAGTTTACTGGGACAGGGGGCTGGAAACACCATATATTTT.